A selection of T cell receptor beta chains follows, all from one sample in a study of blood T cell repertoires in COVID-19. Libraries were prepared by immunoSEQ multiplex PCR; TCRdb keeps only in-frame clonotypes and omits some of them. Here the sample spans about 36,000 clones, 81% being singletons. Material for sequencing was peripheral blood. These receptors originate from a human donor in a cohort sampled during active or convalescent COVID-19. The donor label of this sample is uncertain. Both conserved end residues are trimmed from each CDR3. Fields, in order: D gene, V gene, clone size, CDR3 protein. D genes are given only for firm matches. Only part of the rows carry a size: once, few, many, or a class if the clone is expanded.

-	TRBV9	-	ASSVDSGMFETQY
-	TRBV19	-	ASSNGEQPSGANVLT
-	TRBV29-1	-	SVRTGGDTEAF
TRBD2	TRBV4-2	-	ASSQVAGSSYNEQF
TRBD1	TRBV7-2	-	ASSLDRPRQGHYGYT
TRBD1	TRBV23-1	few	ASSRTGDNEQF
TRBD1	TRBV9	-	ASSVGGQGGEKLF
TRBD1	TRBV7-9	few	ASSLPTGGVETQY
-	TRBV18	-	ASSPPGRHYEQY
-	TRBV24-1	-	ATSDFRSRGTF
-	TRBV12-3/TRBV12-4	-	ASTTVGWETQY
TRBD2	TRBV12-5	-	ASGSKRTSGETQY
-	TRBV5-1	-	ASSSAGPYNEQF
-	TRBV6-2/TRBV6-3	few	ASSYSAGLNTQY
-	TRBV3-1/TRBV3-2	-	ASSQRLNHRDPNEKLF
-	TRBV10-3	once	AISESSGSSYNEQF